Presented here are 29 T cell receptor beta chains from one specimen sequenced in a study of T cell clonality in common variable immunodeficiency. Findings of the study overall: In common variable immunodeficiency, TCR beta chains reportedly carried fewer deletions and N-nucleotide insertions.

Using immunoSEQ multiplex PCR, the repertoire was profiled, and TCRdb retains in-frame clones only, with some absent. The sample was found to contain around 24,000 clones, and every one recurs. These receptors have no known antigen. Sequencing was done on a sample of peripheral blood mononuclear cells. The receptors shown here come from a human donor with common variable immunodeficiency.

CDR3 amino acids: CASTTGQPWGTEAFF. CDR3 DNA (partial): TGTGCCTCGACGACCGGACAGCCATGGGGCACTGAA. The gene calls are TRBV30 and TRBJ1-1, with TRBD1 as a possible D gene (6 bases). The read ends 3 residues shy of where the CDR3 ends; the end is completed using the germline J gene. This CDR3 region has 15 residues. Germline assignment: CDR1 GTSNPN and CDR2 SVGIG (reference sequence). V was pared by 7 bases and J by 4 bases, with 22 bases between.

This clone has ten or more counts. The CDR3 protein is CASSFYMDRVTEAFF. The sequenced part of the CDR3 DNA is TGTGCCAGCAGCTTCTACATGGATAGGGTCACTGAA. The chain combines TRBV7-9 with TRBJ1-1; D uncertain. The DNA ends 3 residues before the CDR3 does, and the rest of the CDR3 is filled in from the germline J gene. The CDR3 is made up of 15 amino acids. The germline CDR1 and CDR2 sequences are SEHNR and FQNEAQ (reference sequence). V was pared by 3 bases and J by 4 bases, with 15 bases between.

This clone was seen ten or more times. Incomplete CDR3 DNA: TGTGCCAGCAGTAGAGGGCGTCTGGTCTCTGGAAACACC. Its protein product is CASSRGRLVSGNT. The entire CDR3 reads CASSRGRLVSGNTIYF. The rearrangement links TRBV28 to TRBJ1-3; D is undetermined. The read stops 3 residues short of the end of the CDR3; the missing end is completed from the germline J gene. Per germline, CDR1 MDHEN and CDR2 SYDVKM. V was shortened by 5 bases and J by 0 bases, with 14 bases between the two germline ends. This CDR3 has 16 residues.

This clone has at least ten counts. Here the CDR3 reads CASSLAQGSYGYTF. CDR3 bases read: TGCGCCAGCAGCTTGGCACAGGGTTCCTATGGC. The rearrangement links TRBV5-1 to TRBJ1-2; D might be TRBD1 (6 bases). The read stops 3 residues short of the end of the CDR3; the missing end is completed from the germline J gene. The CDR3 extends over 14 amino acids. V dropped 0 bases and J dropped 4 bases, with 10 bases sitting between them. The germline CDR1 and CDR2 sequences are SGHRS and YFSETQ.

The table lists this clone with a few counts. The CDR3 extends 3 residues past the end of the read, so its final part is completed from the germline J gene. The chain carries TRBV2 and TRBJ2-1, with D perhaps TRBD1 (5 bases). This CDR3 comprises 13 residues. CDR1 is SNHLY and CDR2 is FYNNEI in the germline V gene. Between the trimmed V and J ends, which lost 8 bases and 3 bases, there was a span of 11 bases. The sequenced CDR3 bases are TGTGCCAGCTCAGGGTTGGGCTACAATGAG. Its translation: CASSGLGYNE. The CDR3 in full is CASSGLGYNEQFF.

Concerning this clone: The read stops 3 residues short of the end of the CDR3; the missing end is completed from the germline J gene. This chain uses TRBV2 with TRBJ1-5; 10 bases align to TRBD1. From germline, CDR1 is SNHLY and CDR2 FYNNEI. J lost 3 bases, V lost 2 bases, and 4 bases had no gene match. The CDR3 loop spans 16 amino acids. The part of the CDR3 DNA that was read is TGTGCCAGCAGTGAAAGGGACAGGGGTCCCAATCAGCCC. It yields the protein CASSERDRGPNQP. The entire CDR3 sequence reads CASSERDRGPNQPQHF.

This clone showed up just a few times. The CDR3 end falls 3 residues outside the read, so it is completed with the germline J gene. The chain is built from TRBV6-2 or TRBV6-3 and TRBJ2-1; D not resolved. The V and J ends lost 2 bases and 9 bases respectively, with 11 bases between them. Germline V lookup: CDR1 MNHEY, CDR2 SVGEGT. CDR3 length: 13 residues. CDR3 sequence reads: CASSYKSRGEQFF. The sequenced CDR3 bases are TGTGCCAGCAGTTACAAGTCTCGAGGTGAG.

This clone was seen ten or more times. The sequenced fragment ends 3 residues before the CDR3 boundary, so the rest is inferred from the germline J gene. The V and J genes are TRBV19 and TRBJ2-2; the match to TRBD2 covers 13 bases. The J segment lost 5 bases and the V segment lost 10 bases, leaving 7 bases of the junction unmatched. CDR3 length equals 15 residues. CDR1 is LNHDA and CDR2 is SQIVND in the germline V gene (reference sequence). Incomplete CDR3 DNA: TGTGCCAATGCCGGACTAGCGGGAGTTACCGGGGAG. Amino acids: CANAGLAGVTGE. The whole CDR3 reads CANAGLAGVTGELFF.

This clone was detected only a few times. The sequenced fragment ends 3 residues before the CDR3 boundary, so the rest is inferred from the germline J gene. The genes are TRBV7-9 and TRBJ1-1, with 8 bases fitting TRBD1. With V trimmed by 6 bases and J by 0 bases, 6 bases remained unmatched. The CDR3 loop spans 15 amino acids. Per germline, CDR1 SEHNR and CDR2 FQNEAQ (reference sequence). The CDR3 sequence is CASRQQGAMNTEAFF. The sequenced CDR3 bases are TGTGCCAGCAGACAGCAGGGGGCCATGAACACTGAA. The entire variable domain, with the rest obtained from reference TRBV7-9 and TRBJ1-1, is as follows: DTGVSQNPRHKITKRGQNVTFRCDPISEHNRLYWYRQTLGQGPEFLTYFQNEAQLEKSRLLSDRFSAERPKGSFSTLEIQRTEQGDSAMYLCASRQQGAMNTEAFFGQGTRLTVV.

The CDR3 loop is CAWRGDGNTIYF. Partial CDR3 DNA: TGTGCCTGGAGAGGGGATGGAAACACC. The gene calls are TRBV30 and TRBJ1-3; weak D call: TRBD1 (5 bases). The CDR3 end lies 3 residues beyond the end of the read and is filled in from the germline J gene. V shed 3 bases and J shed 3 bases, with 6 bases lying between them. This CDR3 has 12 amino acids. Germline CDR1 reads GTSNPN; CDR2 reads SVGIG (reference sequence).

This clone was seen more than once but under ten times. The read stops 3 residues short of the end of the CDR3; the missing end is completed from the germline J gene. The chain joins TRBV7-2 to TRBJ2-7; 10 bases agree with TRBD1. The V gene's germline CDR1 is SGHTA and CDR2 FQGNSA. J gave up 2 bases and V 1 base, and 2 bases lay outside the gene matches. CDR3 length: 15 residues. CDR3 in amino acids: CASSLGQGAAYEQYF. The DNA read from the CDR3 is TGTGCCAGCAGCTTAGGACAGGGGGCCGCCTACGAG. The variable domain in full, with the rest retrieved from reference TRBV7-2 and TRBJ2-7, is GAGVSQSPSNKVTEKGKDVELRCDPISGHTALYWYRQSLGQGLEFLIYFQGNSAPDKSGLPSDRFSAERTGGSVSTLTIQRTQQEDSAVYLCASSLGQGAAYEQYFGPGTRLTVT.

On this clone: Sequencing ends 3 residues short of the CDR3 end; the germline J gene provides the rest. This chain connects TRBV30 to TRBJ2-5; 7 nucleotides agree with TRBD1. This CDR3 has 14 residues. Germline CDR1 GTSNPN, CDR2 SVGIG (reference sequence). J lost 4 bases, V lost 3 bases, and 8 bases had no gene match. Incomplete CDR3 DNA: TGTGCCTGGAGCGGGGAAGGGGGCGGAGAGACC. Protein: CAWSGEGGGET. The entire CDR3 reads CAWSGEGGGETQYF.

This clone was observed a handful of times. The sequence runs out 3 residues before the end of the CDR3; the remainder is reconstructed from the germline J gene. V usage is TRBV2 and J usage is TRBJ2-1; weak D call: TRBD1 (5 bases). V gave up 7 bases and J gave up 3 bases, with 7 bases separating them. The germline V gene encodes CDR1 SNHLY and CDR2 FYNNEI. The CDR3 consists of 12 residues. The sequenced CDR3 bases are TGTGCCAGCAAACAGGACTACAATGAG. Translated, it gives CASKQDYNE. The whole CDR3 protein is CASKQDYNEQFF. Combining the CDR3 with reference TRBV2 and TRBJ2-1 gives the whole variable domain EPEVTQTPSHQVTQMGQEVILRCVPISNHLYFYWYRQILGQKVEFLVSFYNNEISEKSEIFDDQFSVERPDGSNFTLKIRSTKLEDSAMYFCASKQDYNEQFFGPGTRLTVL.

This clone was seen only a few times. The missing CDR3 end, 3 residues past where the read stops, is filled in from the germline J gene. The rearrangement links TRBV7-9 to TRBJ2-7; perhaps TRBD1 as D (6 bases). The CDR3 length is 15 residues. Trimming left V 5 bases short and J 1 base short, with 15 bases between. Germline lookup yields CDR1 SEHNR and CDR2 FQNEAQ (reference sequence). The CDR3 loop is CASSRDTTGSYEQYF. CDR3 DNA, as far as it was read: TGTGCCAGCAGCAGGGACACCACAGGGTCCTACGAG.

This clone was recorded at least ten times. The observed sequence ends 3 residues before the CDR3 terminus, with the missing tail filled in from the germline J gene. V is TRBV19 and J is TRBJ2-7, with D possibly TRBD1 on 5 matching bases. CDR1 is LNHDA, CDR2 SQIVND, per germline (reference sequence). There are 16 residues in the CDR3. With 2 bases removed from V and 0 bases from J, the gap between germline ends came to 14 bases. CDR3 DNA, as far as it was read: TGTGCCAGTAGTATAAGGGGCCCGAGGAGCTCCTACGAG. Residues: CASSIRGPRSSYE. The whole CDR3 protein is CASSIRGPRSSYEQYF. The variable domain in full, with the rest retrieved from reference TRBV19 and TRBJ2-7, is DGGITQSPKYLFRKEGQNVTLSCEQNLNHDAMYWYRQDPGQGLRLIYYSQIVNDFQKGDIAEGYSVSREKKESFPLTVTSAQKNPTAFYLCASSIRGPRSSYEQYFGPGTRLTVT.

On this clone: The read ends 3 residues early relative to the CDR3; the germline J gene fills the gap. This rearrangement joins TRBV7-2 to TRBJ2-2; unclear D gene. Trimming pared 3 bases from V and 6 bases from J, leaving 11 bases between. Germline loops: CDR1 SGHTA, CDR2 FQGNSA. The CDR3 runs to 14 residues. CDR3 DNA (partial): TGTGCCAGCAGCTTTAATCGGGTTGCCGGGGAG. Amino acid sequence: CASSFNRVAGE. The full CDR3 sequence reads CASSFNRVAGELFF.

Points on this clone: The sequenced fragment ends 3 residues before the CDR3 boundary, so the rest is inferred from the germline J gene. The gene calls are TRBV2 and TRBJ2-7; D is possibly TRBD2 (6 bases). The V end lost 8 bases, the J end lost 0 bases, and 14 bases lay between the germline ends. Germline lookup yields CDR1 SNHLY and CDR2 FYNNEI. This CDR3 is 14 amino acids long. CDR3 region: CASFGTFSSYEQYF. The sequenced part of the CDR3 DNA is TGTGCCAGCTTCGGGACTTTCAGCTCCTACGAG. Combining the CDR3 with reference TRBV2 and TRBJ2-7 gives the whole variable domain EPEVTQTPSHQVTQMGQEVILRCVPISNHLYFYWYRQILGQKVEFLVSFYNNEISEKSEIFDDQFSVERPDGSNFTLKIRSTKLEDSAMYFCASFGTFSSYEQYFGPGTRLTVT.

Incomplete CDR3 DNA: TGTGCCAGAAAAGAGACCGGGACTAGCGACTCCTACGAG. Translated: CARKETGTSDSYE. The full CDR3 protein reads CARKETGTSDSYEQYF. The chain links TRBV19 to TRBJ2-7; TRBD2 aligns across 10 bases. Read coverage stops 3 residues before the CDR3 terminus; the germline J gene supplies the remainder. The CDR3 contains 16 residues. The germline V gene encodes CDR1 LNHDA and CDR2 SQIVND (reference sequence). J gave up 0 bases and V 9 bases, and 11 bases lay outside the gene matches.

Note on this clone: The read ends 3 residues early relative to the CDR3; the germline J gene fills the gap. The chain recombines TRBV18 with TRBJ2-7; D ambiguous. The length of the CDR3 is 15 residues. Germline V lookup: CDR1 KGHSH, CDR2 LQKENI. The V end lost 0 bases, the J end lost 0 bases, and 9 bases lay between the germline ends. The CDR3 DNA, read in part, is TGTGCCAGCTCACCACCGGCCGCTTACTCCTACGAG. Its translation: CASSPPAAYSYE. The complete CDR3 sequence is CASSPPAAYSYEQYF.

This clone is medium-sized. The CDR3 end falls 3 residues outside the read, so it is completed with the germline J gene. The chain links TRBV20-1 to TRBJ2-1, with TRBD2 matching over 10 bases. Germline V gene sequence: CDR1 DFQATT, CDR2 SNEGSKA (reference sequence). The CDR3 loop spans 14 amino acids. V shed 6 bases, J shed 3 bases, and the junction held 5 bases outside the gene matches. The sequenced part of the CDR3 DNA is TGCAGTGCAACAACTAGCGGGGTCTACAATGAG. This sequence encodes CSATTSGVYNE. The CDR3 in full is CSATTSGVYNEQFF.

About this clone itself: The DNA ends 3 residues before the CDR3 does, and the rest of the CDR3 is filled in from the germline J gene. J is TRBJ1-2 and V is TRBV7-6, with TRBD1 as a possible D gene (6 bases). The CDR3 extends over 13 amino acids. Trimming left V 5 bases short and J 4 bases short, with 11 bases between. Per germline, CDR1 SGHVS and CDR2 FNYEAQ. This CDR3 reads CASSPGQFYGYTF. The CDR3 DNA, read in part, is TGTGCCAGCAGCCCAGGACAGTTCTATGGC.

This clone was seen a handful of times. The read terminates 3 residues ahead of where the CDR3 ends, so the germline J gene completes it. The chain uses TRBV29-1 and TRBJ2-7, with 9 bases identical to TRBD1. The CDR3 has 13 amino acids. V lost 6 bases and J lost 2; bases outside the gene matches: 5. Germline V gene sequence: CDR1 SQVTM, CDR2 ANQGSEA. CDR3: CSVRRDRAYEQYF. CDR3 DNA, as far as it was read: TGCAGCGTCAGACGGGACAGGGCCTACGAG.

There are many counts of this clone. The read falls 3 residues short of the CDR3 end, and the missing part is taken from the germline J gene. This chain joins TRBV2 and TRBJ2-5; 8 nucleotides align to TRBD2. The CDR3 length is 14 residues. Germline loops: CDR1 SNHLY, CDR2 FYNNEI. V lost 6 bases, J lost 7 bases, and 10 bases stayed unmatched. CDR3 DNA, as far as it was read: TGTGCCAGCAGAGACGCGGGGAGCGGGGGGACC. Amino acids: CASRDAGSGGT. The whole CDR3 protein reads CASRDAGSGGTQYF.

Regarding this clone: The read stops 3 residues short of the end of the CDR3; the missing end is completed from the germline J gene. The chain joins TRBV19 to TRBJ1-5; possibly TRBD1 for D (6 bases). The CDR3 runs to 17 residues. V was shortened by 10 bases and J by 3 bases, with 25 bases between the two germline ends. CDR1 and CDR2 (germline): LNHDA, SQIVND (reference sequence). This chain's CDR3 is CATDPLGRGASNQPQHF. Incomplete CDR3 DNA: TGTGCCACCGATCCCCTCGGCAGGGGCGCTTCCAATCAGCCC.

This clone was recorded at least ten times. The read ends 3 residues early relative to the CDR3; the germline J gene fills the gap. The chain carries TRBV19 and TRBJ2-1, with a weak D call TRBD1 (6 bases). Germline-derived CDR1 and CDR2 are LNHDA and SQIVND (reference sequence). This CDR3 is 15 amino acids long. V was shortened by 6 bases and J by 2 bases, with 14 bases between the two germline ends. CDR3 region: CASSANRATYNEQFF. Incomplete CDR3 DNA: TGTGCCAGTAGCGCAAACAGGGCTACCTACAATGAG.

As for this clone: The read terminates 3 residues ahead of where the CDR3 ends, so the germline J gene completes it. The chain employs TRBV7-9 and TRBJ1-3, with a weak D call TRBD1 (5 bases). Trimming removed 5 bases from V and 4 bases from J, with 12 bases in between. Germline loops: CDR1 SEHNR, CDR2 FQNEAQ (reference sequence). The CDR3 totals 14 residues. CDR3 in amino acids: CASSPEGIGNTIYF. CDR3 bases read: TGTGCCAGCAGCCCAGAGGGGATCGGAAACACC.

Comments on this clone: The DNA ends 3 residues before the CDR3 does, and the rest of the CDR3 is filled in from the germline J gene. The rearrangement links TRBV11-2 to TRBJ2-3; TRBD2 matches 7 bases. The germline V gene has CDR1 SGHAT and CDR2 FQNNGV. CDR3 size: 13 residues. The V segment lost 3 bases and the J segment 4 bases; nucleotides outside the gene matches: 1. The covered CDR3 bases are TGTGCCAGCAGCTTTGGACTAGCAGATACG. Translating gives CASSFGLADT. The CDR3 in its entirety is CASSFGLADTQYF.

The CDR3 DNA, read in part, is TGTGCCTGGAGTCCAAGGACTAGCGGGACTGGGGAG. This codes for CAWSPRTSGTGE. The complete CDR3 sequence is CAWSPRTSGTGELFF. The chain joins TRBV30 to TRBJ2-2; 12 bases align to TRBD2. The CDR3 extends 3 residues past the end of the read, so its final part is completed from the germline J gene. Losses at the gene ends were 2 bases for V and 8 bases for J; bases not matched to a gene: 6. Germline loops: CDR1 GTSNPN, CDR2 SVGIG (reference sequence). This CDR3 has 15 residues.

Relative to its sample, this clone is medium-sized. From the germline J gene comes the end of the CDR3, since the read stops 3 residues before it. The genes are TRBV15 and TRBJ1-5, with a possible D match to TRBD1 (5 bases). This CDR3 is built from 15 residues. Trimming took off 1 base at V and 4 bases at J, with 11 bases between the two ends. Germline-derived CDR1 and CDR2 are LNHNV and YYDKDF (reference sequence). The CDR3 loop is CATSRGTGQNQPQHF. The part of the CDR3 DNA that was read is TGTGCCACCAGCAGAGGTACAGGCCAAAATCAGCCC.